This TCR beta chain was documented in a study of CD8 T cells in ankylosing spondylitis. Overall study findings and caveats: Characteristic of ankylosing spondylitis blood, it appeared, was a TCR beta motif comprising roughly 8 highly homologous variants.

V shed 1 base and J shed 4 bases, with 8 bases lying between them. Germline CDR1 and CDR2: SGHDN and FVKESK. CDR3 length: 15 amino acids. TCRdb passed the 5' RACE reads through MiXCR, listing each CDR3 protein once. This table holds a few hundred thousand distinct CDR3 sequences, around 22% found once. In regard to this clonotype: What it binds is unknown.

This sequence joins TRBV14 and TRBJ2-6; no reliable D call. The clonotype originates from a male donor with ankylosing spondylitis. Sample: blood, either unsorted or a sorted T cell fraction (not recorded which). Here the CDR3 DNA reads TGTGCCAGCAGCCAAGCCACACAGGGGGCCAACGTCCTGACTTTC. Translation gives CASSQATQGANVLTF. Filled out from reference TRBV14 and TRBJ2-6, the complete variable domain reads EAGVTQFPSHSVIEKGQTVTLRCDPISGHDNLYWYRRVMGKEIKFLLHFVKESKQDESGMPNNRFLAERTGGTYSTLKVQPAELEDSGVYFCASSQATQGANVLTFGAGSRLTVL.